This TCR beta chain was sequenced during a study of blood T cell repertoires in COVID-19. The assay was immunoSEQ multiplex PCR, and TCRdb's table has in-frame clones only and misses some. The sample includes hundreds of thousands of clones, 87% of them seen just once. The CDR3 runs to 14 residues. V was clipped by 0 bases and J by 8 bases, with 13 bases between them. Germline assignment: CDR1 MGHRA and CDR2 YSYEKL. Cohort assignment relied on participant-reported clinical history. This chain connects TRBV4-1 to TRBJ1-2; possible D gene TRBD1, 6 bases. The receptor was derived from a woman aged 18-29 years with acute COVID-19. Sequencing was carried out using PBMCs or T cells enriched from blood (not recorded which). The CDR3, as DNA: TGCGCCAGCAGCCAAGATAACAGGGCTAGGGGCTACACCTTC. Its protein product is CASSQDNRARGYTF.